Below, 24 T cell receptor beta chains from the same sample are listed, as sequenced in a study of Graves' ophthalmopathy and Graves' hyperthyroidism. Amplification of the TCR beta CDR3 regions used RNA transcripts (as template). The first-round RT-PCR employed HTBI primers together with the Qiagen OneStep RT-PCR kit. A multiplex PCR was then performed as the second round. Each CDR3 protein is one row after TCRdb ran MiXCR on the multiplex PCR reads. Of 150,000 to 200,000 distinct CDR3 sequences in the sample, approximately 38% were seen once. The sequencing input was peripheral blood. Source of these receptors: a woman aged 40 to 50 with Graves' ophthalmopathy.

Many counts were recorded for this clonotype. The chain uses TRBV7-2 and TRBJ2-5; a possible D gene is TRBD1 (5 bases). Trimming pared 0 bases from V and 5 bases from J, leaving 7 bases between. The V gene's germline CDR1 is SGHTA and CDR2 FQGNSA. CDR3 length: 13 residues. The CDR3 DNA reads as TGTGCCAGCAGCTTAGCAGACAGCGAGACCCAGTACTTC. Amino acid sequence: CASSLADSETQYF.

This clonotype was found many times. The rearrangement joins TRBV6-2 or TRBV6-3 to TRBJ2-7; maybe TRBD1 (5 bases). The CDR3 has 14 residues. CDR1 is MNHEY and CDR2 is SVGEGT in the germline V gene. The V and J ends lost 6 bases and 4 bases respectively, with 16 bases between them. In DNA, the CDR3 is TGTGCCAGCAGCCGTACGTCAGGGTTATACGAGCAGTACTTC. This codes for CASSRTSGLYEQYF.

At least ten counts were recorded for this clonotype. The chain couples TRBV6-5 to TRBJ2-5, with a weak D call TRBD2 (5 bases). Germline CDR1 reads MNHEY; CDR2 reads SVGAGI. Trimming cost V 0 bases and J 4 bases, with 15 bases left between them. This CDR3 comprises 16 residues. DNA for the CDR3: TGTGCCAGCAGTTACTCGGCTCGAGGGCTGGGAGAGACCCAGTACTTC. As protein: CASSYSARGLGETQYF.

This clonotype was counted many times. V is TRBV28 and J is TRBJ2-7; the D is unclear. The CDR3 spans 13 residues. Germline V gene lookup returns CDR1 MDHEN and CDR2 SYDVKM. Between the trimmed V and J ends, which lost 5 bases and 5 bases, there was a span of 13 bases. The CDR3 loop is CASSLEHSHEQYF. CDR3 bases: TGTGCCAGCAGTCTGGAACATTCGCACGAGCAGTACTTC.

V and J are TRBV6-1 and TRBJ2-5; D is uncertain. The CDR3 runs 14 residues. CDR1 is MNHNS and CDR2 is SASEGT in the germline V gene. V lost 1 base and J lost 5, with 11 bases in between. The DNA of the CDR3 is TGTGCCAGCAGTGAAGGGGAAAGTTGGGAGACCCAGTACTTC. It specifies CASSEGESWETQYF.

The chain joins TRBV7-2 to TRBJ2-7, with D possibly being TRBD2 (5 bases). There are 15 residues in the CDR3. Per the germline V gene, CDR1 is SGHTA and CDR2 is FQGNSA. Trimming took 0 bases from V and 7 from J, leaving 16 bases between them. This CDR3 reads CASSLAGLTRNEQYF. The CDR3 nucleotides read TGTGCCAGCAGCTTAGCAGGACTGACCCGTAATGAGCAGTACTTC. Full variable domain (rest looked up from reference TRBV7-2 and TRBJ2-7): GAGVSQSPSNKVTEKGKDVELRCDPISGHTALYWYRQSLGQGLEFLIYFQGNSAPDKSGLPSDRFSAERTGGSVSTLTIQRTQQEDSAVYLCASSLAGLTRNEQYFGPGTRLTVT.

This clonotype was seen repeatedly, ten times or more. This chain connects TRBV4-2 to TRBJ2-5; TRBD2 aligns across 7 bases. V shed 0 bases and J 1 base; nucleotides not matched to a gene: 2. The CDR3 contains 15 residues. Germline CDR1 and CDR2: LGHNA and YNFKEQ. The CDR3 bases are TGTGCCAGCAGCCAAGACTCGGGGGGCCAAGAGACCCAGTACTTC. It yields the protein CASSQDSGGQETQYF.

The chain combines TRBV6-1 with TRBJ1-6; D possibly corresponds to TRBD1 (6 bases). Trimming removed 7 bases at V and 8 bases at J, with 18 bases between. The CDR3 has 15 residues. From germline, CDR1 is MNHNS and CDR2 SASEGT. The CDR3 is CASNKQGNTDSPLHF. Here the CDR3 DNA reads TGTGCCAGCAACAAACAGGGAAATACAGATTCACCCCTCCACTTT.

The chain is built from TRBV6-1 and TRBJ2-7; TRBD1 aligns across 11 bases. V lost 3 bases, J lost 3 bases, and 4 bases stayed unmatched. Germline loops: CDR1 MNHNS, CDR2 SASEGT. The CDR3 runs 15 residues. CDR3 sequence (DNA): TGTGCCAGCAGTGATCCCGGGACAGGGGGCTACGAGCAGTACTTC. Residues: CASSDPGTGGYEQYF.

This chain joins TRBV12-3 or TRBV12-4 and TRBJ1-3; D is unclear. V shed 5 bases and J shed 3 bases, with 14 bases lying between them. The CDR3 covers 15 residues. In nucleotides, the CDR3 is TGTGCCAGCAGTCTAAGAGGGAAATTTGGAAACACCATATATTTT. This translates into CASSLRGKFGNTIYF.

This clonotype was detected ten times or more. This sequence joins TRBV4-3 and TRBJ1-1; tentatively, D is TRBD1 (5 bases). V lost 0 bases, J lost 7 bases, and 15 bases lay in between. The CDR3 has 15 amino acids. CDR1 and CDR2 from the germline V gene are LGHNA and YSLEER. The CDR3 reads CASSQEQDIFHEAFF. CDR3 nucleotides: TGCGCCAGCAGCCAAGAACAGGACATTTTCCATGAAGCTTTCTTT.

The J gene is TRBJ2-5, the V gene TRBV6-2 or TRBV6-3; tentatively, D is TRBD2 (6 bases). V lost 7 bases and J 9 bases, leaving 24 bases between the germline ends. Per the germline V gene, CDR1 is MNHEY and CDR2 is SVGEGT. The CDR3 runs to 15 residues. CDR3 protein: CASKDKGLAFRAQYF. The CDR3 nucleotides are TGTGCCAGCAAAGACAAGGGACTGGCCTTCAGGGCCCAGTACTTC.

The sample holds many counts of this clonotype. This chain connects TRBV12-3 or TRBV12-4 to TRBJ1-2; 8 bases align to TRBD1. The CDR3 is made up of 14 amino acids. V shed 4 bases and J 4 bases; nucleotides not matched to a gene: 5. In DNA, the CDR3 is TGTGCCAGCAGTTCGAGGACAGGGATCTATGGCTACACCTTC. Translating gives CASSSRTGIYGYTF.

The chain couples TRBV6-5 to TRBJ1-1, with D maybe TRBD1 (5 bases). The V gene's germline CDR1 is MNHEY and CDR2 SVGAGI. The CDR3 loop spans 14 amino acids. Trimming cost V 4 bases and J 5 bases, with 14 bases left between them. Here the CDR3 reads CASSSKGTLTEAFF. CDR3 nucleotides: TGTGCCAGCAGTTCTAAGGGGACGTTGACTGAAGCTTTCTTT.

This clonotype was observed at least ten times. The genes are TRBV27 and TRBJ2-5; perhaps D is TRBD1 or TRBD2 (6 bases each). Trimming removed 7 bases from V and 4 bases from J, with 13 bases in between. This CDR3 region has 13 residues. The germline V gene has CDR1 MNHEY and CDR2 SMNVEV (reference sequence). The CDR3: CASTTEGGETQYF. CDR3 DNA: TGTGCCAGCACGACCGAGGGGGGAGAGACCCAGTACTTC.

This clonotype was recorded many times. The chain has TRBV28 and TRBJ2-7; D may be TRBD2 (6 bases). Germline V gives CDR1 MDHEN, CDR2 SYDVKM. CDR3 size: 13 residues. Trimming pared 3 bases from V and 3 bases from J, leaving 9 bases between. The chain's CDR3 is CASSFGGRYEQYF. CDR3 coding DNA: TGTGCCAGCAGTTTCGGGGGACGCTACGAGCAGTACTTC.

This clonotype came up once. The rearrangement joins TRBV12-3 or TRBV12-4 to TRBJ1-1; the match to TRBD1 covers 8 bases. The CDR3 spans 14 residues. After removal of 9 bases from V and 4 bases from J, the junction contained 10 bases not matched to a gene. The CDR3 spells CASLPRGLFTEAFF. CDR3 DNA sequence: TGTGCCAGTCTCCCCAGGGGGCTGTTCACTGAAGCTTTCTTT.

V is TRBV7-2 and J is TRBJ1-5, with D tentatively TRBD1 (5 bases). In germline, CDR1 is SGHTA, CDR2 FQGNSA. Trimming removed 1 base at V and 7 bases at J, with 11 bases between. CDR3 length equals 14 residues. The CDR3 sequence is CASSLGVREQPQHF. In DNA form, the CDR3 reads TGTGCCAGCAGCTTAGGAGTCAGGGAACAGCCCCAGCATTTT.

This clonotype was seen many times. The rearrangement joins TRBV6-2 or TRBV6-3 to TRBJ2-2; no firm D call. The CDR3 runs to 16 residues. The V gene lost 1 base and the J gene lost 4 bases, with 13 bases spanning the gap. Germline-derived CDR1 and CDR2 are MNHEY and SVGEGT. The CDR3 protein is CASSYLQARRTGELFF. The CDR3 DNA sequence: TGTGCCAGCAGTTACTTGCAGGCAAGACGCACCGGGGAGCTGTTTTTT.

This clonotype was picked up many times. The chain's CDR3 is CASSWKSTGGQQPQHF. The CDR3 DNA reads TGTGCCAGCAGTTGGAAATCGACAGGGGGCCAGCAGCCCCAGCATTTT. V gene TRBV28 combines with J gene TRBJ1-5; 10 bases agree with TRBD1. Trimming removed 4 bases from V and 7 bases from J; junction bases left unmatched: 10. The CDR3 is made up of 16 amino acids. In germline, CDR1 is MDHEN, CDR2 SYDVKM.

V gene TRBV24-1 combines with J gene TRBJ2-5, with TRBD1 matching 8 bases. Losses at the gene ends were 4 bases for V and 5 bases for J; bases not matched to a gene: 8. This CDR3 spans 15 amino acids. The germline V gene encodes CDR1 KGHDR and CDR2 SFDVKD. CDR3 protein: CATSDPGGSVETQYF. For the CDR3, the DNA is TGTGCCACCAGTGACCCAGGGGGCTCCGTGGAGACCCAGTACTTC.

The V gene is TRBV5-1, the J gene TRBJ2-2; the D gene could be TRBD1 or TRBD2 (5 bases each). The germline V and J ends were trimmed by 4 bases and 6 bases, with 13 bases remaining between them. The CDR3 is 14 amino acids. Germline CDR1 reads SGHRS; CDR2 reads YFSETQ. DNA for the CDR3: TGCGCCAGCAGCATCCTACAGGAGGCCGGGGAGCTGTTTTTT. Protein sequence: CASSILQEAGELFF.

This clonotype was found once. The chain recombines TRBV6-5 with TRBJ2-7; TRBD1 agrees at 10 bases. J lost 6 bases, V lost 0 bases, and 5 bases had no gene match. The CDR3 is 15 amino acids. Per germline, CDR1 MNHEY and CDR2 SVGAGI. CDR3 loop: CASSYSGTGEREQYF. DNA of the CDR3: TGTGCCAGCAGTTACTCGGGGACAGGGGAACGCGAGCAGTACTTC.

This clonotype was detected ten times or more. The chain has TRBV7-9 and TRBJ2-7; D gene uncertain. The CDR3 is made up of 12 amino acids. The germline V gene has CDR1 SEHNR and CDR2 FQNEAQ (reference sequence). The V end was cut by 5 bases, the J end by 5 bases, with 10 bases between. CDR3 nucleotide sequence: TGTGCCAGCAGCCGAGATCGGAACGAGCAGTACTTC. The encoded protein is CASSRDRNEQYF.